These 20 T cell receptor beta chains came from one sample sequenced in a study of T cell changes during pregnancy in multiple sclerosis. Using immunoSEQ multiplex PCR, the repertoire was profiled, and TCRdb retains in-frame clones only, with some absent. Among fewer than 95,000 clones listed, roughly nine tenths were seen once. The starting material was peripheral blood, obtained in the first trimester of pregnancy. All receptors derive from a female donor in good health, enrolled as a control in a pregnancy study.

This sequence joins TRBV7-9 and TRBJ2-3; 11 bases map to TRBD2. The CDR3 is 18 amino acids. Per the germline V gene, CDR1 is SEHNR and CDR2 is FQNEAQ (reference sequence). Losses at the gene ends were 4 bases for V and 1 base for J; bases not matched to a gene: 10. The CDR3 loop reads CASSSPGTSGTGTDTQYF. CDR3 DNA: TGTGCCAGCAGCTCACCCGGGACTAGCGGAACCGGCACAGATACGCAGTATTTT. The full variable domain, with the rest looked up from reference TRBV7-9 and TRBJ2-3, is DTGVSQNPRHKITKRGQNVTFRCDPISEHNRLYWYRQTLGQGPEFLTYFQNEAQLEKSRLLSDRFSAERPKGSFSTLEIQRTEQGDSAMYLCASSSPGTSGTGTDTQYFGPGTRLTVL.

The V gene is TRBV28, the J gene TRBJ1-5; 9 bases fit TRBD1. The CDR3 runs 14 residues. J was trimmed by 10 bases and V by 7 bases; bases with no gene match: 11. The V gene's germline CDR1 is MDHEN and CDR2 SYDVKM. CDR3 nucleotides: TGTGCCAGCACCCTACAGGACAGGGGACATCCCCAGCATTTT. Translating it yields CASTLQDRGHPQHF.

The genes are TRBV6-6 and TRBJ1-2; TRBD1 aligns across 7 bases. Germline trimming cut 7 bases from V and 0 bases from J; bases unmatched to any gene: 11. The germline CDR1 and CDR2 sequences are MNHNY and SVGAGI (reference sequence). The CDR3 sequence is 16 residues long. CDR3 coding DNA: TGTGCCAGCAACCCAGGACAGGCCCTTTCTAACTATGGCTACACCTTC. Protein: CASNPGQALSNYGYTF.

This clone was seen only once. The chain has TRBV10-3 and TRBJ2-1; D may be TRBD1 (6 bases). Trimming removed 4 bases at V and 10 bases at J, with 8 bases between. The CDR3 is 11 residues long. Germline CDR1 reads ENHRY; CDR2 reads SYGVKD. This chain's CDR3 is CAISAGQEQFF. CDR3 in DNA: TGTGCCATCAGTGCCGGACAGGAGCAGTTCTTC.

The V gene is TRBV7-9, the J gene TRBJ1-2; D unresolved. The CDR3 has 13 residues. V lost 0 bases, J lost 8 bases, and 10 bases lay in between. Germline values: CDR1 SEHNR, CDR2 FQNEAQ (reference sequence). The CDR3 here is CASSLAANSGYTF. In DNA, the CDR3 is TGTGCCAGCAGCTTAGCCGCAAACTCGGGCTACACCTTC. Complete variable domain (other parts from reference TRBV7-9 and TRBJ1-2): DTGVSQNPRHKITKRGQNVTFRCDPISEHNRLYWYRQTLGQGPEFLTYFQNEAQLEKSRLLSDRFSAERPKGSFSTLEIQRTEQGDSAMYLCASSLAANSGYTFGSGTRLTVV.

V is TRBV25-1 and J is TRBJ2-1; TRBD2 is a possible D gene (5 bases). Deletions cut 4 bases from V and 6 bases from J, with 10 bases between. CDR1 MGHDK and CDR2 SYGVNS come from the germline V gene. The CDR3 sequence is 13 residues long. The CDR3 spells CASSGSDFNEQFF. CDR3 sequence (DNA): TGTGCCAGCAGTGGGTCGGACTTCAATGAGCAGTTCTTC.

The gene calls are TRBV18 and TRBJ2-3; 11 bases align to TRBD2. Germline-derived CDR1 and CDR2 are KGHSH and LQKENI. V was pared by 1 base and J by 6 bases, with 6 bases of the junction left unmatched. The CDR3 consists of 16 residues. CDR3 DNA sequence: TGTGCCAGCTCACCACTCGAACTAGCGGGAGCGGATACGCAGTATTTT. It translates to CASSPLELAGADTQYF.

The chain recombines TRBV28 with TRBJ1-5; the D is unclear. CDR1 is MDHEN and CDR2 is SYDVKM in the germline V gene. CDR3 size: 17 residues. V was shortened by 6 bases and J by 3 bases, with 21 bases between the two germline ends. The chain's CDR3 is CASRPFGQQPHNQPQHF. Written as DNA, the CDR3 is TGTGCCAGCAGACCTTTCGGCCAACAGCCCCACAATCAGCCCCAGCATTTT.

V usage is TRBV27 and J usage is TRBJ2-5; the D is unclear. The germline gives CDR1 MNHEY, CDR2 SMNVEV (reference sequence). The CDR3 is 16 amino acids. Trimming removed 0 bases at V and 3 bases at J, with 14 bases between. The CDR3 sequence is CASSLSPAGQKETQYF. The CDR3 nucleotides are TGTGCCAGCAGTTTATCCCCCGCTGGGCAGAAAGAGACCCAGTACTTC.

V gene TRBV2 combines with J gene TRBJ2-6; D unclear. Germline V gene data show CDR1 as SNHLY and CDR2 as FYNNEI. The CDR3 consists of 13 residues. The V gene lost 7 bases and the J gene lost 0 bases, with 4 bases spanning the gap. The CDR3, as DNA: TGTGCCAGCAAGCTCTCTGGGGCCAACGTCCTGACTTTC. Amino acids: CASKLSGANVLTF.

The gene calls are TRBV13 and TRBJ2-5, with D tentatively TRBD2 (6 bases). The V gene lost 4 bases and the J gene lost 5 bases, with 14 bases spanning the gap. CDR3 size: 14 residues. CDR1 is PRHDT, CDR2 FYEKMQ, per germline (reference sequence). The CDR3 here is CASSSGGVGETQYF. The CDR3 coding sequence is TGTGCCAGCAGCTCCGGAGGGGTCGGGGAGACCCAGTACTTC.

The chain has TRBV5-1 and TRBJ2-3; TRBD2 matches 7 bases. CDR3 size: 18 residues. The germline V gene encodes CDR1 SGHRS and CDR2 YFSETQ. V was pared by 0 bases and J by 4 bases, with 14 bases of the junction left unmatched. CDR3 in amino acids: CASSLAFQGREVSDTQYF. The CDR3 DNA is TGCGCCAGCAGCTTGGCTTTTCAGGGACGGGAGGTTTCAGATACGCAGTATTTT.

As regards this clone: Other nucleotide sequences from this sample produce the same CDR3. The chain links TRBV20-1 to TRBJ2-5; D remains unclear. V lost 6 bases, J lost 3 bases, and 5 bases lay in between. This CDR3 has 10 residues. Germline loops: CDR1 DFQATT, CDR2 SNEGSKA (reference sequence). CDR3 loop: CSASEETQYF. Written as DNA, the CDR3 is TGCAGTGCGTCCGAAGAGACCCAGTACTTC.

CDR3 DNA sequence: TGTGCCAGTAGTACACAGGGGGTCGGGGAGACCCAGTACTTC. Translated, it gives CASSTQGVGETQYF. V usage is TRBV19 and J usage is TRBJ2-5, with 8 bases lining up with TRBD1. Germline V CDR1 and CDR2: LNHDA, SQIVND (reference sequence). The CDR3 is made up of 14 amino acids. V shed 4 bases and J 5 bases; nucleotides not matched to a gene: 6. Full variable domain (missing parts from reference TRBV19 and TRBJ2-5): DGGITQSPKYLFRKEGQNVTLSCEQNLNHDAMYWYRQDPGQGLRLIYYSQIVNDFQKGDIAEGYSVSREKKESFPLTVTSAQKNPTAFYLCASSTQGVGETQYFGPGTRLLVL.

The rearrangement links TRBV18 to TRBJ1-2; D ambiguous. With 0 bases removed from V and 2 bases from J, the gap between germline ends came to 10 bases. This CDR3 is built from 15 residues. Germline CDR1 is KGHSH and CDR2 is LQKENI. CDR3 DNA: TGTGCCAGCTCACCACCGGAACAGCCCAACTATGGCTACACCTTC. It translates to CASSPPEQPNYGYTF.

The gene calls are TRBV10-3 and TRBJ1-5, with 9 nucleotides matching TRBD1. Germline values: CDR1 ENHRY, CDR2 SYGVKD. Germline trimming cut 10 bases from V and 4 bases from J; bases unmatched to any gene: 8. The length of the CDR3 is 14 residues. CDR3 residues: CATTGDRENQPQHF. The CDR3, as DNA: TGTGCCACCACCGGGGACAGGGAAAATCAGCCCCAGCATTTT.

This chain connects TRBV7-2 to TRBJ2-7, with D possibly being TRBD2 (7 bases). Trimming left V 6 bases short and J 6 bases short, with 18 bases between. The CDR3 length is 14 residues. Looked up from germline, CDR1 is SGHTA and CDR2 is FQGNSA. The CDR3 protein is CASRGLGGGGEQYF. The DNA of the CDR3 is TGTGCCAGCAGGGGGTTAGGGGGGGGTGGCGAGCAGTACTTC. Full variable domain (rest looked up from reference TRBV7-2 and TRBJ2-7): GAGVSQSPSNKVTEKGKDVELRCDPISGHTALYWYRQSLGQGLEFLIYFQGNSAPDKSGLPSDRFSAERTGGSVSTLTIQRTQQEDSAVYLCASRGLGGGGEQYFGPGTRLTVT.

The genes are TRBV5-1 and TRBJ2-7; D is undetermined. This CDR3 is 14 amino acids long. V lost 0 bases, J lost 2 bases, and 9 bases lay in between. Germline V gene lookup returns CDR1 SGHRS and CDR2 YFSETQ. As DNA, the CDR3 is TGCGCCAGCAGCTTGGTTGCGTTACCCTACGAGCAGTACTTC. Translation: CASSLVALPYEQYF. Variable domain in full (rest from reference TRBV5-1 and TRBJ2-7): KAGVTQTPRYLIKTRGQQVTLSCSPISGHRSVSWYQQTPGQGLQFLFEYFSETQRNKGNFPGRFSGRQFSNSRSEMNVSTLELGDSALYLCASSLVALPYEQYFGPGTRLTVT.

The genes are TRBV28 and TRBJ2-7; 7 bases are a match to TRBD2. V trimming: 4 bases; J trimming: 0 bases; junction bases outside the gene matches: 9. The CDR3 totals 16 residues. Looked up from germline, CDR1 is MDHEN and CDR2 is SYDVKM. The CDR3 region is CASSSPGLGSSYEQYF. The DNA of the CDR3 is TGTGCCAGCAGTTCCCCCGGACTAGGGAGCTCCTACGAGCAGTACTTC.

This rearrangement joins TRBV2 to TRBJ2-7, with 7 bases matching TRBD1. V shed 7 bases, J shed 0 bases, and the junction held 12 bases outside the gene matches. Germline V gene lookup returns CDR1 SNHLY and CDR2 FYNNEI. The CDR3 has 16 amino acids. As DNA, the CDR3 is TGTGCCAGCAACAGGGGTAGGTCAGGGGGCTCCTACGAGCAGTACTTC. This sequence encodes CASNRGRSGGSYEQYF.